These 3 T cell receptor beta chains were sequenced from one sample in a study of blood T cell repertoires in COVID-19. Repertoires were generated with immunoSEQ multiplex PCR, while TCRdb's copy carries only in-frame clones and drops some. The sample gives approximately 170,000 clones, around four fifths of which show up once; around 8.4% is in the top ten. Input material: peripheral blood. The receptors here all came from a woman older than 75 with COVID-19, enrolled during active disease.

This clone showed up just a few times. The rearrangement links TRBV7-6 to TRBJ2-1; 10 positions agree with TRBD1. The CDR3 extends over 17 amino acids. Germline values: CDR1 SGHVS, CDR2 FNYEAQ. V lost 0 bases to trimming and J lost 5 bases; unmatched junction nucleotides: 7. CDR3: CASSLARQGALNNEQFF. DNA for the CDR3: TGTGCCAGCAGCTTAGCGAGACAGGGGGCTCTTAACAATGAGCAGTTCTTC.

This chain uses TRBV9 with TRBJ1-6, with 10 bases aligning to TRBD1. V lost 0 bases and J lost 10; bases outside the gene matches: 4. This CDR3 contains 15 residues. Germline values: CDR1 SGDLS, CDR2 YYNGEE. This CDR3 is CASSVVGTGESPLHF. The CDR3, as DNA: TGTGCCAGCAGCGTAGTGGGGACAGGGGAATCACCCCTCCACTTT.

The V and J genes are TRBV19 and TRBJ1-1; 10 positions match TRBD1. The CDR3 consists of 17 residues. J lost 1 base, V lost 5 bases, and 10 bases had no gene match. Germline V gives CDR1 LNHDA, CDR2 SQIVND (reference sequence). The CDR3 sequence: CASSFSPRDRGNTEAFF. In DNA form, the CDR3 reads TGTGCCAGTAGTTTCTCCCCAAGGGACAGGGGGAACACTGAAGCTTTCTTT. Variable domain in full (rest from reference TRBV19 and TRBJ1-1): DGGITQSPKYLFRKEGQNVTLSCEQNLNHDAMYWYRQDPGQGLRLIYYSQIVNDFQKGDIAEGYSVSREKKESFPLTVTSAQKNPTAFYLCASSFSPRDRGNTEAFFGQGTRLTVV.